This T cell receptor (beta chain) originates from a study of T-cell memory formation after mild COVID-19. The study, taken as a whole, reports: Clones contracting over day 15 to 85 were CD4/CD8 balanced, with later expanders leaning CD4+.

Details on this clonotype: Its antigen is unknown.

Sample barcodes and UMIs were carried by the TCR alpha and TCR beta cDNA libraries that 5'RACE generated with constant-segment primers. In TCRdb, the 5' RACE reads were re-called with MiXCR into one record per CDR3 protein. The sample shows approximately 300,000 distinct CDR3 sequences, less than 9.5% of them seen only once. The V gene's germline CDR1 is SGHNT and CDR2 YENEEA. V was cut by 5 bases and J by 6 bases, with 15 bases left in between. The CDR3 is 14 residues long. This receptor was taken from a man between 18 and 29 years old who had mild COVID-19 (a few samples of this study predate the infection). Cell type and time point are not known. The sample taken for sequencing was PBMCs or a T cell subset sorted from them (not recorded which). The V gene is TRBV11-3, the J gene TRBJ2-3; perhaps D is TRBD1 or TRBD2 (7 bases each). CDR3 bases: TGTGCCAGCAGCCCCCAGGGGGGGGCTGATACGCAGTATTTT. Translation: CASSPQGGADTQYF. Based on the CDR3 plus reference TRBV11-3 and TRBJ2-3, the full variable domain is EAGVVQSPRYKIIEKKQPVAFWCNPISGHNTLYWYLQNLGQGPELLIRYENEEAVDDSQLPKDRFSAERLKGVDSTLKIQPAELGDSAVYLCASSPQGGADTQYFGPGTRLTVL.